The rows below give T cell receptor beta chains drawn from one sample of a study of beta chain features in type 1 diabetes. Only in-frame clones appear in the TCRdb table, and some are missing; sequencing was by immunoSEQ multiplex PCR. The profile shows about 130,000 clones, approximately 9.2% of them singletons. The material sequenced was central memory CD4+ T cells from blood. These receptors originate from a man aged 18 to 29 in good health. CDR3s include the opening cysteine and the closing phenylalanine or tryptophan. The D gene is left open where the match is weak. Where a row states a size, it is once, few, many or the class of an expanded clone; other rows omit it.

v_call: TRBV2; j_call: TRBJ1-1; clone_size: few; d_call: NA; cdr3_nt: TGTGCCAGCAGCCCCACTGGGGCCGACATGAACACTGAAGCTTTCTTT; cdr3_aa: CASSPTGADMNTEAFF
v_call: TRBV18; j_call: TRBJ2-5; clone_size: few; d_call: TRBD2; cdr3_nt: TGTGCCAGCTCACCGACTAGCGGTCAAGAGACCCAGTACTTC; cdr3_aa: CASSPTSGQETQYF
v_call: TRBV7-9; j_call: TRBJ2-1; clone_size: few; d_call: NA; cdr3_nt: TGTGCCAGCAGCTCCGGTCGGAGTCATGAGCAGTTCTTC; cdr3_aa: CASSSGRSHEQFF
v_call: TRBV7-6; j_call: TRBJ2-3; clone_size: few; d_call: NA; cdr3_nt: TGTGCCAGCAGCACTTACCCCGGGGGGCGGGTTACAGATACGCAGTATTTT; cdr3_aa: CASSTYPGGRVTDTQYF
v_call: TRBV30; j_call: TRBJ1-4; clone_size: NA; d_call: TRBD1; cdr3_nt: TGTGCCTGGAGTGGGGGACAGGGAATGGAAAAACTGTTTTTT; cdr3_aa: CAWSGGQGMEKLFF
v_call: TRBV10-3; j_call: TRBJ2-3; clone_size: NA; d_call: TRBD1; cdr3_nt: TGTGCCATCAGTGAAAGACAGGGGTCCACAGATACGCAGTATTTT; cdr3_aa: CAISERQGSTDTQYF
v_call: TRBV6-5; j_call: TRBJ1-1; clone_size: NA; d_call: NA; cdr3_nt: TGTGCCAGCAGTTATGGAGACGACACTGAAGCTTTCTTT; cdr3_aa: CASSYGDDTEAFF
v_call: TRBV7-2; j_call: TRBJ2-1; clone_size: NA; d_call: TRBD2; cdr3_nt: TGTGCCAGCACCCTTAGCGGGTCAAGCTCCTACAATGAGCAGTTCTTC; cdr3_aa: CASTLSGSSSYNEQFF
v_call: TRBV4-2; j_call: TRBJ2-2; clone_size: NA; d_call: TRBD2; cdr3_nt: TGTGCCAGCAGCCAAGATAGCGGGGGGGGCGGGGAGCTGTTTTTT; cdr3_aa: CASSQDSGGGGELFF
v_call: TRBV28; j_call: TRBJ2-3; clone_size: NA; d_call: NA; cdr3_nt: TGTGCCAGCAAAACAGGCAGAGGTACAGATACGCAGTATTTT; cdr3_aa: CASKTGRGTDTQYF
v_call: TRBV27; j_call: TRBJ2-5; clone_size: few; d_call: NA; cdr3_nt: TGTGCCAGCAGTCCCTTCCTAGGCCAAGAGACCCAGTACTTC; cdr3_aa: CASSPFLGQETQYF
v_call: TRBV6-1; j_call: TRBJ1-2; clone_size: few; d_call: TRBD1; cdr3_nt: TGTGCCAGCAGTCTTGACAGGGATGGGTATGGCTACACCTTC; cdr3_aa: CASSLDRDGYGYTF
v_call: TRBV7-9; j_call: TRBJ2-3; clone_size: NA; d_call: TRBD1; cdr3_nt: TGTGCCAGCAGCGTGGACAGGGGAGATACGCAGTATTTT; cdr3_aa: CASSVDRGDTQYF
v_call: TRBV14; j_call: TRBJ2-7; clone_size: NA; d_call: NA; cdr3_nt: TGTGCCAGCAGCCAAGTGGGGCAGTACTACGAGCAGTACTTC; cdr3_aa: CASSQVGQYYEQYF
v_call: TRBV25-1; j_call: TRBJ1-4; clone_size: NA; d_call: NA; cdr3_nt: TGTGCCAGCAGTGATCTGACAGTCACTAATGAAAAACTGTTTTTT; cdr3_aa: CASSDLTVTNEKLFF
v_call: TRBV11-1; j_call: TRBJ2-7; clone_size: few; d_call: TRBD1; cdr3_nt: TGTGCCAGCAGCAGCCCGGGACAGGGCCCCTCCTACGAGCAGTACTTC; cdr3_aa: CASSSPGQGPSYEQYF